This TCR beta chain was profiled in a study of T cells after yellow fever vaccination. Broader study findings: On re-exposure, the response was weaker but peaked faster, at day 5 versus 15.

Germline values: CDR1 SGHRS, CDR2 YFSETQ. V dropped 3 bases and J dropped 4; count of bases not matched to a gene: 9. The CDR3 is 16 residues long. Universal primer sites and UMIs were introduced during 5'RACE template-switching synthesis of TCR cDNA. One entry per CDR3 protein, called by TCRdb with MiXCR from the 5' RACE reads. Of about 320,000 distinct CDR3 sequences listed, about 11% are singletons. Of note for this clonotype: Its antigen is as yet unknown.

The sequence derives from a man aged 18 to 29 who received the YFV17D yellow fever vaccine. The gene calls are TRBV5-1 and TRBJ2-3; 9 bases are shared with TRBD1. The material was CD4+ T cells sorted from PBMCs, obtained 45 days after the yellow fever booster vaccination. The CDR3: CASSSGTGWWSDTQYF. The CDR3 DNA reads as TGCGCCAGCAGCTCCGGGACAGGGTGGTGGTCAGATACGCAGTATTTT. Supplemented by reference TRBV5-1 and TRBJ2-3, the full variable domain reads KAGVTQTPRYLIKTRGQQVTLSCSPISGHRSVSWYQQTPGQGLQFLFEYFSETQRNKGNFPGRFSGRQFSNSRSEMNVSTLELGDSALYLCASSSGTGWWSDTQYFGPGTRLTVL.